This T cell receptor (beta chain) appears in the sequencing data of a study of cytomegalovirus exposure and HLA in healthy donors. This clone was seen a single time. The CDR3 extends over 15 amino acids. V was cut by 6 bases and J by 2 bases, with 17 bases left in between. Germline CDR1 is LNHDA and CDR2 is SQIVND (reference sequence). The assay was immunoSEQ multiplex PCR, and TCRdb's table has in-frame clones only and misses some. The data show 95,000 to 150,000 clones, 85% seen once. Specimen: PBMCs. The TCR was taken from a woman in her 30s in good health and CMV-seronegative. J is TRBJ2-7 and V is TRBV19, with TRBD1 as a possible D gene (6 bases). The chain's CDR3 is CASRQGSEGAYEQYF. The CDR3 DNA reads TGTGCCAGTAGGCAGGGGTCCGAGGGGGCCTACGAGCAGTACTTC.